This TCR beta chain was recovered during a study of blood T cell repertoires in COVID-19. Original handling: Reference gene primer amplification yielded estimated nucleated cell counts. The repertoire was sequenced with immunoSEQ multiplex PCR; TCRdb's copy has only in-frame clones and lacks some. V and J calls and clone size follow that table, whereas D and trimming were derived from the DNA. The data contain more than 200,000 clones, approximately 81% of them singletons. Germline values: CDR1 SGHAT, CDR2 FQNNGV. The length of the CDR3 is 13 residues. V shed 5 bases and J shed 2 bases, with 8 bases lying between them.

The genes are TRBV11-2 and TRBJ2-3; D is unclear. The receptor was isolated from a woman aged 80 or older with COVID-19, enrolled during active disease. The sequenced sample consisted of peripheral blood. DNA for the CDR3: TGTGCCAGCAGCAGCTCTTCCACAGATACGCAGTATTTT. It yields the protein CASSSSSTDTQYF.